The 32 T cell receptor beta chains reported below all come from one sample, sequenced in a study of blood T cell repertoires in COVID-19. Sequencing used immunoSEQ multiplex PCR; TCRdb keeps in-frame clones, though not all of them. The sample consists of 250,000 or so clones, around nine tenths of them appearing once. Sequencing used PBMCs or T cells enriched from blood (not recorded which). The receptors derive from a woman in her thirties or forties who had been exposed to COVID-19.

The chain joins TRBV6-4 to TRBJ1-2; no reliable D call. This CDR3 contains 14 residues. The V gene lost 6 bases and the J gene lost 4 bases, with 15 bases spanning the gap. In germline, CDR1 is MRHNA, CDR2 SNTAGT. CDR3 DNA sequence: TGTGCCAGCAGACCCTCAGGAGGGAGCTATGGCTACACCTTC. Translation gives CASRPSGGSYGYTF.

The gene calls are TRBV24-1 and TRBJ1-5, with D possibly being TRBD1 (6 bases). The CDR3 is made up of 14 amino acids. Trimming took 6 bases from V and 3 from J, leaving 11 bases between them. CDR1 is KGHDR, CDR2 SFDVKD, per germline. The CDR3, as DNA: TGTGCCACCAGTTTATCAGGGGCCAATCAGCCCCAGCATTTT. It translates to CATSLSGANQPQHF.

The chain combines TRBV19 with TRBJ1-3; D uncertain. Germline loops: CDR1 LNHDA, CDR2 SQIVND (reference sequence). The CDR3 is 13 amino acids. Trimming left V 7 bases short and J 0 bases short, with 7 bases between. DNA for the CDR3: TGTGCCAGTATTGACATCTCTGGAAACACCATATATTTT. Encoded protein: CASIDISGNTIYF. Looking up the rest from reference TRBV19 and TRBJ1-3 gives the full variable domain: DGGITQSPKYLFRKEGQNVTLSCEQNLNHDAMYWYRQDPGQGLRLIYYSQIVNDFQKGDIAEGYSVSREKKESFPLTVTSAQKNPTAFYLCASIDISGNTIYFGEGSWLTVV.

This chain connects TRBV5-7 to TRBJ1-1, with D unclear. TRBV5-7 is recorded as an ORF, its role being uncertain. The CDR3 loop spans 16 amino acids. V was trimmed by 2 bases and J by 0 bases, leaving 14 bases between them. In nucleotides, the CDR3 is TGTGCCAGCAGCTTAGGAGGTGCCATTCTGAACACTGAAGCTTTCTTT. Its translation: CASSLGGAILNTEAFF.

The chain is built from TRBV7-9 and TRBJ1-6; D perhaps matches TRBD1 (5 bases). The V gene's germline CDR1 is SEHNR and CDR2 FQNEAQ (reference sequence). Deletions cut 7 bases from V and 1 base from J, with 14 bases between. The length of the CDR3 is 16 residues. The CDR3 is CASNHRQSSYNSPLHF. The CDR3 nucleotides read TGTGCCAGCAACCATAGACAGTCATCCTATAATTCACCCCTCCACTTT.

There are a few counts of this clone. The chain combines TRBV11-2 with TRBJ1-2, with D tentatively TRBD1 (5 bases). The CDR3 totals 14 residues. Looked up from germline, CDR1 is SGHAT and CDR2 is FQNNGV. Trimming shortened V by 2 bases and J by 6 bases, and 13 bases separated the two germline ends. CDR3 region: CASSLLGTHDGYTF. The CDR3, as DNA: TGTGCCAGCAGCTTATTAGGGACTCACGATGGCTACACCTTC.

The rearrangement uses TRBV3-1 (or the pseudogene TRBV3-2) and TRBJ1-2; D gene uncertain. CDR3 length: 12 residues. Trimming took 5 bases from V and 1 from J, leaving 5 bases between them. The germline V gene encodes CDR1 LGHDT and CDR2 YNNKEL (reference sequence). For the CDR3, the DNA is TGTGCCAGCAGCGAGAATAACTATGGCTACACCTTC. Protein product: CASSENNYGYTF.

This chain links TRBV18 with TRBJ2-5; TRBD2 aligns across 11 bases. The CDR3 covers 15 residues. The V gene end was trimmed by 3 bases and the J gene end by 6 bases; junction bases not matched to a gene: 6. The germline V gene encodes CDR1 KGHSH and CDR2 LQKENI. The CDR3 region has the DNA TGTGCCAGCTCACCGACCACTAGCGGGAGCAAGACCCAGTACTTC. Amino acids: CASSPTTSGSKTQYF.

This clone was detected ten times or more. V usage is TRBV4-2 and J usage is TRBJ2-2; a weak D match, TRBD2 (6 bases). Germline V lookup: CDR1 LGHNA, CDR2 YNFKEQ. The CDR3 loop spans 17 amino acids. The V gene lost 1 base and the J gene lost 0 bases, with 12 bases spanning the gap. The CDR3, as DNA: TGTGCCAGCAGCCAAGGACCCGGGAGCGCGAACACCGGGGAGCTGTTTTTT. Protein sequence: CASSQGPGSANTGELFF.

V is TRBV27 and J is TRBJ1-2; 7 bases are a match to TRBD1. Germline assignment: CDR1 MNHEY and CDR2 SMNVEV (reference sequence). V trimming: 5 bases; J trimming: 3 bases; junction bases outside the gene matches: 9. CDR3 length equals 15 residues. Here the CDR3 DNA reads TGTGCCAGCAGTCCGGGGACAGTGGGGGACTATGGCTACACCTTC. It is translated as CASSPGTVGDYGYTF.

The DNA for the CDR3 is TGTGCCAGCAGCCTTAGCGGTGCAACCTACGAGCAGTACTTC. Its translation is CASSLSGATYEQYF. J is TRBJ2-7 and V is TRBV7-2, with D perhaps matching TRBD2 (6 bases). CDR1 SGHTA and CDR2 FQGNSA come from the germline V gene. Trimming removed 5 bases from V and 2 bases from J, with 13 bases in between. There are 14 residues in the CDR3.

The rearrangement joins TRBV28 to TRBJ1-6; unclear D gene. This CDR3 region has 14 residues. The germline V gene has CDR1 MDHEN and CDR2 SYDVKM. The V end lost 2 bases, the J end lost 10 bases, and 12 bases lay between the germline ends. CDR3 loop: CASSLSPKYSPLHF. The CDR3 DNA sequence: TGTGCCAGCAGTTTAAGCCCCAAATACTCACCCCTCCACTTT.

V usage is TRBV2 and J usage is TRBJ1-5; 8 bases line up with TRBD1. Germline V lookup: CDR1 SNHLY, CDR2 FYNNEI. The V and J ends lost 3 bases and 7 bases, in that order; junction bases with no gene match: 11. The CDR3 runs 16 residues. The DNA of the CDR3 is TGTGCCAGCAGTGATACTCCGGGGACAGGCGGCCAGCCCCAGCATTTT. Translated, it gives CASSDTPGTGGQPQHF.

V usage is TRBV6-5 and J usage is TRBJ1-6; 9 nucleotides align to TRBD1. CDR3 length equals 12 residues. Germline CDR1 and CDR2: MNHEY and SVGAGI. The J segment lost 9 bases and the V segment lost 11 bases, leaving 5 bases of the junction unmatched. CDR3 in DNA: TGTGCCGGGACAGGGCCGGGTTCACCCCTCCACTTT. It yields the protein CAGTGPGSPLHF.

V is TRBV5-1 and J is TRBJ2-1, with 13 bases lining up with TRBD2. Germline CDR1 reads SGHRS; CDR2 reads YFSETQ. With 9 bases clipped from V and 7 bases from J, the junction kept 7 bases outside the gene matches. The CDR3 spans 14 residues. The CDR3 nucleotides read TGCGCCACCAAGACTAGCGGGGGGTCTAATGAGCAGTTCTTC. Encoded protein: CATKTSGGSNEQFF.

This clone is a singleton in its sample. The V and J genes are TRBV19 and TRBJ1-4; no clear D gene. V gave up 2 bases and J gave up 0 bases, with 10 bases separating them. CDR3 length: 16 residues. Germline loops: CDR1 LNHDA, CDR2 SQIVND (reference sequence). The CDR3 DNA sequence: TGTGCCAGTAGTATAATGATGACAACAACTAATGAAAAACTGTTTTTT. This codes for CASSIMMTTTNEKLFF.

The chain recombines TRBV12-2 with TRBJ2-7; TRBD2, the D gene given by the table, was not confirmed from the DNA. TRBV12-2 is marked as a pseudogene. There are 18 residues in the CDR3. The CDR3 protein is CASRHRDFDAPSSYEQYV. The CDR3 coding sequence is TGTGCAAGTCGCCACCGGGACTTCGACGCCCCCAGCTCCTACGAGCAGTACGTC.

This rearrangement joins TRBV20-1 to TRBJ2-7; TRBD2 matches at 7 bases. V was pared by 3 bases and J by 3 bases, with 11 bases of the junction left unmatched. The CDR3 has 15 amino acids. The V gene's germline CDR1 is DFQATT and CDR2 SNEGSKA (reference sequence). CDR3 protein: CSASPPPGTIYEQYF. The CDR3 coding sequence is TGCAGTGCTAGTCCCCCCCCGGGGACTATCTACGAGCAGTACTTC.

This clone was picked up many times. This rearrangement joins TRBV9 to TRBJ1-2; 9 bases are shared with TRBD1. The V gene's germline CDR1 is SGDLS and CDR2 YYNGEE. The junction had 11 bases not matched to a gene; V was cut back by 3 bases and J by 8 bases. CDR3 length: 15 amino acids. The CDR3 loop reads CASSDTGGGPRGYTF. The CDR3 region has the DNA TGTGCCAGCAGCGATACAGGGGGCGGACCCCGCGGCTACACCTTC.

This clone has ten or more counts. The chain uses TRBV15 and TRBJ2-1; D unresolved. Trimming removed 5 bases at V and 7 bases at J, with 9 bases between. CDR3 length equals 12 residues. Germline lookup yields CDR1 LNHNV and CDR2 YYDKDF (reference sequence). The CDR3 sequence: CATSEVGNEQFF. The DNA for the CDR3 is TGTGCCACCAGCGAGGTTGGGAATGAGCAGTTCTTC.

The chain carries TRBV10-3 and TRBJ2-5, with D perhaps TRBD2 (6 bases). Germline V lookup: CDR1 ENHRY, CDR2 SYGVKD. Trimming took off 2 bases at V and 5 bases at J, with 15 bases between the two ends. CDR3 length: 15 residues. The CDR3, as DNA: TGTGCCATCAGTGAGGGTGGAGGGGCGAGGGAGACCCAGTACTTC. This sequence encodes CAISEGGGARETQYF.

This clone came up a few times. The chain links TRBV28 to TRBJ1-5; D not resolved. This CDR3 region has 16 residues. Trimming removed 3 bases at V and 4 bases at J, with 16 bases between. The germline gives CDR1 MDHEN, CDR2 SYDVKM. The CDR3 nucleotides read TGTGCCAGCAGTTTCCCCAGGTGGGTTGGGAATCAGCCCCAGCATTTT. It is translated as CASSFPRWVGNQPQHF.

The rearrangement uses TRBV5-6 and TRBJ1-2; 7 nucleotides line up with TRBD1. V trimming: 0 bases; J trimming: 2 bases; junction bases outside the gene matches: 4. Germline V gene data show CDR1 as SGHDT and CDR2 as YYEEEE. The CDR3 runs 15 residues. The CDR3 spells CASSLGQGLNYGYTF. CDR3 nucleotides: TGTGCCAGCAGCTTGGGACAGGGCTTAAACTATGGCTACACCTTC.

This chain links TRBV11-3 with TRBJ2-1; 8 bases align to TRBD2. Germline V lookup: CDR1 SGHNT, CDR2 YENEEA. V dropped 1 base and J dropped 8; count of bases not matched to a gene: 19. The CDR3 contains 19 residues. CDR3 amino acids: CASSLALLSGRGKIDEQFF. DNA for the CDR3: TGTGCCAGCAGCTTAGCCCTCTTGTCCGGGAGGGGTAAGATCGATGAGCAGTTCTTC.

This chain uses TRBV4-1 with TRBJ2-4; 7 nucleotides match TRBD2. V trimming: 3 bases; J trimming: 0 bases; junction bases outside the gene matches: 2. Germline CDR1 and CDR2: MGHRA and YSYEKL. The CDR3 consists of 15 residues. The CDR3 DNA is TGCGCCAGCAGCCAGGGGACTATAGCCAAAAACATTCAGTACTTC. Its translation: CASSQGTIAKNIQYF.

The chain uses TRBV28 and TRBJ1-2, with TRBD1 as a possible D gene (5 bases). Deletions cut 1 base from V and 8 bases from J, with 14 bases between. Looked up from germline, CDR1 is MDHEN and CDR2 is SYDVKM. The CDR3 length is 14 residues. CDR3 loop: CASSLSGERGGYTF. CDR3 in DNA: TGTGCCAGCAGTTTATCCGGCGAAAGGGGAGGCTACACCTTC.

This chain links TRBV20-1 with TRBJ1-4, with D perhaps matching TRBD1 (6 bases). The ends were cut back, 6 bases at V and 6 bases at J, with 20 bases in the middle. This CDR3 region has 15 residues. Germline CDR1 DFQATT, CDR2 SNEGSKA (reference sequence). The CDR3 DNA sequence: TGCAGTGCCAGTCCCATTCGGCAGGGGCATGAAAAACTGTTTTTT. It yields the protein CSASPIRQGHEKLFF.

This clone appeared a single time. This chain connects TRBV6-4 to TRBJ2-2; D possibly corresponds to TRBD1 (5 bases). Germline CDR1 MRHNA, CDR2 SNTAGT. The V and J ends lost 3 bases and 5 bases respectively, with 10 bases between them. This CDR3 spans 14 amino acids. CDR3 sequence: CASSENRQTGELFF. The CDR3 bases are TGTGCCAGCAGTGAGAATCGACAGACCGGGGAGCTGTTTTTT.

The chain links TRBV15 to TRBJ2-1; D remains unclear. The length of the CDR3 is 20 residues. Germline CDR1 reads LNHNV; CDR2 reads YYDKDF (reference sequence). Between the trimmed V and J ends, which lost 2 bases and 4 bases, there was a span of 27 bases. This chain's CDR3 is CATSRLPRFPSRVLYNEQFF. The DNA for the CDR3 is TGTGCCACCAGCAGATTACCGCGGTTCCCCTCTCGCGTTCTGTACAATGAGCAGTTCTTC.

The chain links TRBV27 to TRBJ2-6; D is perhaps TRBD1 (5 bases). The CDR3 is made up of 15 amino acids. V lost 6 bases to trimming and J lost 12 bases, with 21 bases between them. Germline values: CDR1 MNHEY, CDR2 SMNVEV (reference sequence). The CDR3 loop is CASSTTVGVLGVLTF. DNA of the CDR3: TGTGCCAGCAGCACAACCGTAGGGGTTTTAGGCGTCCTGACTTTC. Full variable domain (missing parts from reference TRBV27 and TRBJ2-6): EAQVTQNPRYLITVTGKKLTVTCSQNMNHEYMSWYRQDPGLGLRQIYYSMNVEVTDKGDVPEGYKVSRKEKRNFPLILESPSPNQTSLYFCASSTTVGVLGVLTFGAGSRLTVL.

This rearrangement joins TRBV5-4 to TRBJ2-5; D remains unclear. Germline V gives CDR1 SGHNT, CDR2 YYREEE (reference sequence). The germline V and J ends were trimmed by 0 bases and 2 bases, with 5 bases remaining between them. CDR3 size: 13 residues. The CDR3 DNA reads as TGTGCCAGCAGCTTGGTGACACAAGAGACCCAGTACTTC. Protein product: CASSLVTQETQYF.

V usage is TRBV9 and J usage is TRBJ2-5, with 8 bases fitting TRBD2. The junction had 9 bases not matched to a gene; V was cut back by 3 bases and J by 2 bases. This CDR3 has 16 residues. CDR1 and CDR2 from the germline V gene are SGDLS and YYNGEE. CDR3 in DNA: TGTGCCAGCAGCGCCCGAGTAGCGGGGAATCAAGAGACCCAGTACTTC. It codes for CASSARVAGNQETQYF.